This T cell receptor beta chain came from a study of CD8 T cells in Susac syndrome. Germline CDR1 is LNHDA and CDR2 is SQIVND (reference sequence). V gave up 5 bases and J gave up 3 bases, with 10 bases separating them. CDR3 length: 13 amino acids. After extraction with the RNeasy kit, roughly 0.5 to 1 ug of the RNA was reverse transcribed using random hexamers. In TCRdb, the immunoSEQ multiplex PCR reads were re-called with MiXCR into one record per CDR3 protein. Altogether some 300,000 distinct CDR3 sequences are present, almost 85% being singletons, with the ten largest covering 0.21%. TCR beta sequencing was performed on blood CD8+ and CD4+ T cells. The study used treatment-naive patients who had stable or active relapsing-remitting disease as multiple sclerosis controls. The CD8+ and CD4+ T cells were isolated magnetically using a negative isolation approach, whereas the TEMRA cells were enriched by FACS.

The source is a human donor with multiple sclerosis. The chain is built from TRBV19 and TRBJ1-1; D is unresolved. The material sequenced was CD8+ T cells from PBMCs. CDR3 sequence (DNA): TGTGCCAGTAGTTACACCCGGGACACTGAAGCTTTCTTT. As protein: CASSYTRDTEAFF.